This TCR beta chain is drawn from a study of blood T cell repertoires in COVID-19. Study-wide background: PBMCs, B-cell-depleted T cells, or T cells provided the cDNA or gDNA that made up the material.

Original analysis: The assay estimated nucleated cells by amplifying reference gene primers. Clones were read by immunoSEQ multiplex PCR, and TCRdb kept only the in-frame ones, dropping some. V, J and clone size reflect that table, while D and trimming were determined from the DNA. The sample lists under 250,000 clones, about four fifths occurring once. This CDR3 contains 15 residues. V lost 3 bases and J 2 bases, leaving 11 bases between the germline ends. Germline V lookup: CDR1 MNHEY, CDR2 SMNVEV (reference sequence). What was sequenced was peripheral blood. The chain employs TRBV27 and TRBJ1-5; no definite D call. The TCR originated in a woman aged 35 to 49 with active or convalescent COVID-19. The CDR3 sequence is CASSFEGGGNQPQHF. CDR3 bases: TGTGCCAGCAGTTTCGAGGGTGGCGGCAATCAGCCCCAGCATTTT.